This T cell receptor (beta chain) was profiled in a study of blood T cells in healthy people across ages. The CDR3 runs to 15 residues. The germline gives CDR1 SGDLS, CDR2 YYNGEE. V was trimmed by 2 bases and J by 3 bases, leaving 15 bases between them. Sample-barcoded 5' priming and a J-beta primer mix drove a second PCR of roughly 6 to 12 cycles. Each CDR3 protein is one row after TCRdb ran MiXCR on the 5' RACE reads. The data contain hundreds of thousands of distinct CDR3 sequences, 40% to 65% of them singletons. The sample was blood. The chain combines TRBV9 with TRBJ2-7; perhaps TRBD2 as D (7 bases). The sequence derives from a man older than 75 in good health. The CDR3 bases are TGTGCCAGCAGCGTGTCACAGGGAGGGTACTACGAGCAGTACTTC. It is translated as CASSVSQGGYYEQYF.